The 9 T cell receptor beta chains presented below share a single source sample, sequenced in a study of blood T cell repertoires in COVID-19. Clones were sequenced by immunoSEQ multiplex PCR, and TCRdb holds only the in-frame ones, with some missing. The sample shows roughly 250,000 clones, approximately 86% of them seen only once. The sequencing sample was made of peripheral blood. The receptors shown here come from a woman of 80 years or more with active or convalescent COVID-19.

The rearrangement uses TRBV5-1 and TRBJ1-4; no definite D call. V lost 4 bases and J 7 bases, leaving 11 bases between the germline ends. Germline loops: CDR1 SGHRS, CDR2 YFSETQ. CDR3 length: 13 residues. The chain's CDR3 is CASSAGMVEKLFF. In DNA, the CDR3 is TGCGCCAGCAGCGCAGGAATGGTTGAAAAACTGTTTTTT.

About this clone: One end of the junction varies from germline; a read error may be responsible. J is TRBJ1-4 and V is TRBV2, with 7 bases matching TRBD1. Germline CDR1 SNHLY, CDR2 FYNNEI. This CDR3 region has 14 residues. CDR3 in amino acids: CASTEQGFNEKLFF. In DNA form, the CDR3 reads TGTGCCAGCACTGAACAGGGGTTTAATGAAAAACTGTTTTTT.

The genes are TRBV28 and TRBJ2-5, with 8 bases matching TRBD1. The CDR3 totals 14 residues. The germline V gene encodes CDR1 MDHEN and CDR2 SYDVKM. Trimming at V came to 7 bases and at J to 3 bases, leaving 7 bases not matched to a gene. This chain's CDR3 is CASTPTTGEETQYF. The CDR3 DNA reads TGTGCCAGCACACCCACGACAGGGGAAGAGACCCAGTACTTC.

The DNA for the CDR3 is TGTGCCAGCAGCTTAGCCTCCAGCTCCTATAATTCACCCCTCCACTTT. Translation gives CASSLASSSYNSPLHF. V gene TRBV7-2 combines with J gene TRBJ1-6; D gene unclear. The germline CDR1 and CDR2 sequences are SGHTA and FQGNSA. The CDR3 runs 16 residues. The ends were cut back, 0 bases at V and 0 bases at J, with 6 bases in the middle. Supplemented by reference TRBV7-2 and TRBJ1-6, the full variable domain reads GAGVSQSPSNKVTEKGKDVELRCDPISGHTALYWYRQSLGQGLEFLIYFQGNSAPDKSGLPSDRFSAERTGGSVSTLTIQRTQQEDSAVYLCASSLASSSYNSPLHFGNGTRLTVT.

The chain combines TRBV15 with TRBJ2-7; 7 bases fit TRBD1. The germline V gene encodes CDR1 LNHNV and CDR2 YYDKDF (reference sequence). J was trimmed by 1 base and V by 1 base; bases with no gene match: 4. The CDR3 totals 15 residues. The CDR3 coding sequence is TGTGCCACCAGCAGAGGAGGGACAGAGTCCTACGAGCAGTACTTC. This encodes CATSRGGTESYEQYF.

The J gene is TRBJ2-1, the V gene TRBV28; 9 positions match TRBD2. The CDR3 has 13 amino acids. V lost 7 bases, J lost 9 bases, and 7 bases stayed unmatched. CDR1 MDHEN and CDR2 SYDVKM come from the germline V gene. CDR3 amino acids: CASKVLAGSEQFF. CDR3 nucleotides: TGTGCCAGCAAGGTCCTAGCGGGAAGTGAGCAGTTCTTC.

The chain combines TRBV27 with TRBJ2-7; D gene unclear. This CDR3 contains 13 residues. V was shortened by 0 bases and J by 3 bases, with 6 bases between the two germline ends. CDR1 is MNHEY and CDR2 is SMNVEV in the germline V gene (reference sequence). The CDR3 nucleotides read TGTGCCAGCAGTTTATCAGTGCGCTACGAGCAGTACTTC. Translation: CASSLSVRYEQYF.

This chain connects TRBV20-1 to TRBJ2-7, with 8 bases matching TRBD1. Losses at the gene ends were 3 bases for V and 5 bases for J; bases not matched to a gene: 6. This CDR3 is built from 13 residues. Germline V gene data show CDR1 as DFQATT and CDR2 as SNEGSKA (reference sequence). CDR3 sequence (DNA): TGCAGTGCTAGTAGGGTGGACAGGGACGAGCAGTACTTC. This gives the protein CSASRVDRDEQYF.

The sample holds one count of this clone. The DNA for the CDR3 is TGTGCCAGCAGCTTAGAACACAGGCCATCCTACGAGCAGTACTTC. This encodes CASSLEHRPSYEQYF. The chain has TRBV7-2 and TRBJ2-7; D is perhaps TRBD1 (5 bases). Germline-derived CDR1 and CDR2 are SGHTA and FQGNSA. Trimming took 1 base from V and 1 from J, leaving 11 bases between them. The CDR3 contains 15 residues. The full variable domain, its missing parts supplied by reference TRBV7-2 and TRBJ2-7, is GAGVSQSPSNKVTEKGKDVELRCDPISGHTALYWYRQSLGQGLEFLIYFQGNSAPDKSGLPSDRFSAERTGGSVSTLTIQRTQQEDSAVYLCASSLEHRPSYEQYFGPGTRLTVT.